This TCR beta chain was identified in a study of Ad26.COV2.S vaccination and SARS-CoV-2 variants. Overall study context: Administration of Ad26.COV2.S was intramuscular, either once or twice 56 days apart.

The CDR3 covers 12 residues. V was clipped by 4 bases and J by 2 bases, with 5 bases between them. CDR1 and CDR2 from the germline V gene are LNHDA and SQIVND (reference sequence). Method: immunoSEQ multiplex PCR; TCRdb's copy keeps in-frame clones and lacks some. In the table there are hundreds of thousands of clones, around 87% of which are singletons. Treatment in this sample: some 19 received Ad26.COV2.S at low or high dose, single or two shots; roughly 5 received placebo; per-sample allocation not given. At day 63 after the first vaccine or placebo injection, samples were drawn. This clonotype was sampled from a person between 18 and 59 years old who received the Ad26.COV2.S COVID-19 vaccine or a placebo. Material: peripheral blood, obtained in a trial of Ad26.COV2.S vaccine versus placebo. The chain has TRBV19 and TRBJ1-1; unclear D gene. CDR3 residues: CASSTYNTEAFF. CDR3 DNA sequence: TGTGCCAGTAGTACCTATAACACTGAAGCTTTCTTT.